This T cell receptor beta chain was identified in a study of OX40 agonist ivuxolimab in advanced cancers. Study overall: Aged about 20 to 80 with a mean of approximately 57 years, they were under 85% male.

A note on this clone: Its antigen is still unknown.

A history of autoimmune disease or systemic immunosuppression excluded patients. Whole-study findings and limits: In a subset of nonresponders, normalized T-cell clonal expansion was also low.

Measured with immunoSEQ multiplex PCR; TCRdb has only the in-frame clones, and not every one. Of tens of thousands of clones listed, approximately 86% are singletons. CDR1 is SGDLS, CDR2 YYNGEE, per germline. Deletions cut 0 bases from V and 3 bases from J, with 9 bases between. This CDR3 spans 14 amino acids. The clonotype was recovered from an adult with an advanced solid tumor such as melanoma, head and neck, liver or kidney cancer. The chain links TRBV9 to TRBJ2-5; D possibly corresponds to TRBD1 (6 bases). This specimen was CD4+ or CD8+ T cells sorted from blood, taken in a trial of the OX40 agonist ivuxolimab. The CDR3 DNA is TGTGCCAGCAGCGTAGCAGGGGCCGAAGAGACCCAGTACTTC. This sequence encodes CASSVAGAEETQYF.